The present entry profiles one T cell receptor (beta chain) with its context. Its antigen is undetermined. This entry is derived from a study of CD8 T cells in ankylosing spondylitis. TCRdb processed the 5' RACE reads anew with MiXCR; each CDR3 protein has one entry. The sample includes 700,000 to 1,000,000 distinct CDR3 sequences, about 12% seen only once; the top ten take approximately 0.46%. Overall study results and limits: Within ankylosing spondylitis blood, a TCR beta motif made up of roughly eight highly homologous variants appeared to be characteristic.

V dropped 6 bases and J dropped 7 bases, with 16 bases sitting between them. CDR3 length: 14 residues. Source material: blood, either unsorted or a sorted T cell fraction (not recorded which). This clonotype was obtained from a male donor with ankylosing spondylitis. The J gene is TRBJ2-1, the V gene TRBV12-3 or TRBV12-4; the D gene is possibly TRBD1 (5 bases). The CDR3 sequence: CASSPRAGLNEQFF. The CDR3 DNA is TGTGCCAGCAGCCCACGGGCAGGGCTGAATGAGCAGTTCTTC.